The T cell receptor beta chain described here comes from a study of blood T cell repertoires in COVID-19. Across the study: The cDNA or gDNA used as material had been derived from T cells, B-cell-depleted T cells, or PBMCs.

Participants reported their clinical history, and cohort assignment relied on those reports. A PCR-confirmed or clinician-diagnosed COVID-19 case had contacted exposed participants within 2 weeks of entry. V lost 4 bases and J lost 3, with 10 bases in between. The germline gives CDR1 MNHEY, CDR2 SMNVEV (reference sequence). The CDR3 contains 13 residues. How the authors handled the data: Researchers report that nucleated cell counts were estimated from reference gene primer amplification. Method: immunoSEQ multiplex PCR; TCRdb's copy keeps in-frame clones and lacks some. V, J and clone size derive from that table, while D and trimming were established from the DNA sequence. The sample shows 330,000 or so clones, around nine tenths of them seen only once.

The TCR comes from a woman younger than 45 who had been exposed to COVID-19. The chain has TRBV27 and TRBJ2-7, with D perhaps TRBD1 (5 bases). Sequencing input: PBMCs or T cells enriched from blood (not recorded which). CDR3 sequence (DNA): TGTGCCAGCAGTTCTGGGGCCCTCTACGAGCAGTACTTC. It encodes CASSSGALYEQYF.